The clone carrying this T cell receptor (beta chain) was observed many times. Its cognate antigen is unknown. The CDR3 covers 16 residues. Trimming took 2 bases from V and 2 from J; bases not matched to a gene: 9. Germline-derived CDR1 and CDR2 are DFQATT and SNEGSKA (reference sequence). These data originate in a study of T cells in Graves' hyperthyroidism and ophthalmopathy. About the study: The authors collected peripheral blood at initial diagnosis, before any treatment. Study-wide results and limits: Most clonotypes expanded in the thyroid (above 0.001) were also present in blood.

The TCR beta CDR3 regions underwent amplification using RNA transcripts as the source. Initially, a first-round RT-PCR of the TCR CDR3 employed the HTBI primer set. From the multiplex PCR reads, TCRdb called clonotypes with MiXCR, one entry per CDR3 protein. The repertoire includes about 380,000 distinct CDR3 sequences, roughly 13% of them detected once, and roughly 20% sits in the top ten. The chain links TRBV20-1 to TRBJ2-1, with 7 bases that match TRBD1. Sequencing was carried out using blood. This TCR came from a man aged 30 to 45 with Graves' hyperthyroidism that later progressed to Graves' ophthalmopathy. The CDR3 DNA reads TGCAGTGCTAGACAGCGACAGGGAGTGGCCTACAATGAGCAGTTCTTC. Residues: CSARQRQGVAYNEQFF.